This TCR beta chain was captured by sequencing in a study of T cells in Graves' hyperthyroidism and ophthalmopathy. Study context: Once the initial diagnosis was made, peripheral blood was obtained before any treatment.

Whole-study findings and limits: Blood also held most thyroid clonotypes expanded beyond 0.001.

Trimming pared 0 bases from V and 5 bases from J, leaving 12 bases between. Germline-derived CDR1 and CDR2 are SGDLS and YYNGEE. This CDR3 has 14 amino acids. TCR beta CDR3 region amplification was performed from RNA transcripts. The TCR CDR3 first-round RT-PCR relied on the HTBI primer set. TCRdb reanalysed the multiplex PCR reads using MiXCR and keeps one entry per CDR3 protein. This table has around 690,000 distinct CDR3 sequences, 15% to 20% appearing once. Ten or more counts support this clonotype. The antigen remains unidentified. In patients aged 18 to 65, hyperthyroidism was newly diagnosed, with duration under 2 months. Thyroid ultrasound, orbital computed tomography, clinical symptoms, and serum thyroxine and TRAb underpinned diagnoses.

This rearrangement joins TRBV9 to TRBJ2-7, with D perhaps TRBD1 or TRBD2 (5 bases each). Sample: blood. This sequence was found in a man in his forties or fifties with Graves' hyperthyroidism. CDR3 protein: CASSVGGTVHEQYF. The CDR3 nucleotides read TGTGCCAGCAGCGTAGGGGGGACGGTCCACGAGCAGTACTTC.